This T cell receptor (beta chain) was captured by sequencing in a study of OX40 agonist ivuxolimab in advanced cancers. Across the whole study: Patients undergoing dose escalation presented with hepatocellular carcinoma, melanoma, renal cell or head and neck cancer.

J was trimmed by 5 bases and V by 3 bases; bases with no gene match: 6. This CDR3 spans 15 amino acids. Germline V CDR1 and CDR2: MNHEY, SVGAGI. TCRdb's copy holds only in-frame clones and misses some; the assay was immunoSEQ multiplex PCR. Among under 85,000 clones, 94% were seen once, and the ten largest hold 11%. The chain joins TRBV6-5 to TRBJ1-4; 7 bases align to TRBD1. This TCR was recovered from an adult with an advanced solid tumor such as melanoma, head and neck, liver or kidney cancer. Sequencing was performed on CD4+ or CD8+ T cells sorted from blood, taken in a trial of the OX40 agonist ivuxolimab. The CDR3 nucleotides read TGTGCCAGCAGTTATACCTCAGGGGGAAATGAAAAACTGTTTTTT. It codes for CASSYTSGGNEKLFF.